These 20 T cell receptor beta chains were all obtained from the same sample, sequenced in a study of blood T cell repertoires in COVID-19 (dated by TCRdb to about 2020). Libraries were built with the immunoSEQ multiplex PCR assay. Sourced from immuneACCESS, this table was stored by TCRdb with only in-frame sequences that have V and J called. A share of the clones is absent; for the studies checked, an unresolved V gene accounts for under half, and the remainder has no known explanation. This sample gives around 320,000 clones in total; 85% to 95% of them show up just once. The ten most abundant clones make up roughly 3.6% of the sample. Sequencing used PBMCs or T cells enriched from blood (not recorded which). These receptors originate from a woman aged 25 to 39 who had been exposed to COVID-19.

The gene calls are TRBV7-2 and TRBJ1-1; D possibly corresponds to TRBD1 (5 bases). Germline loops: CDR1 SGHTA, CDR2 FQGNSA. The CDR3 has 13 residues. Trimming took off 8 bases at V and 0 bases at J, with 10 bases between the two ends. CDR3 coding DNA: TGTGCCAGCGGCCTGGGGCTGAACACTGAAGCTTTCTTT. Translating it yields CASGLGLNTEAFF.

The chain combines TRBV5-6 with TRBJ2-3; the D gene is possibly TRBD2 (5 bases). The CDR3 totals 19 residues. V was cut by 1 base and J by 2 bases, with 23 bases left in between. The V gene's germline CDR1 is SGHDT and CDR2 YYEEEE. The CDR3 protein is CASSLLPHWLARDTDTQYF. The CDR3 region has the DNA TGTGCCAGCAGCTTGCTCCCTCACTGGCTAGCCCGTGACACAGATACGCAGTATTTT.

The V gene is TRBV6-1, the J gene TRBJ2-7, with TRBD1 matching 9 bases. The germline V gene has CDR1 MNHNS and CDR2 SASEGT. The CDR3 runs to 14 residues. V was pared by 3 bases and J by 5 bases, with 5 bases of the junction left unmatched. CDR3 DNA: TGTGCCAGCAGTGATGGGACAGGGTGGGACGAGCAGTACTTC. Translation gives CASSDGTGWDEQYF.

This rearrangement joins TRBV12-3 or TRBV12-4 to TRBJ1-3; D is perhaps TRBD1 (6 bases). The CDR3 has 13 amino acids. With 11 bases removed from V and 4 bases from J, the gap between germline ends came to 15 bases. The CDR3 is CAYSRGSGNTIYF. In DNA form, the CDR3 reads TGTGCCTACTCGAGGGGGTCCGGAAACACCATATATTTT.

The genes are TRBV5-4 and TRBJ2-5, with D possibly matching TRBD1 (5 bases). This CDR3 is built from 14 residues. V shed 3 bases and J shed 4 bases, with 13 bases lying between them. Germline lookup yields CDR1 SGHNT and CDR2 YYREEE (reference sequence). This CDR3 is CASSSRVGRETQYF. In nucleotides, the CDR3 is TGTGCCAGCAGCTCCAGGGTTGGACGAGAGACCCAGTACTTC. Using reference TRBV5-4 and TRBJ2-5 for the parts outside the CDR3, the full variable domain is ETGVTQSPTHLIKTRGQQVTLRCSSQSGHNTVSWYQQALGQGPQFIFQYYREEENGRGNFPPRFSGLQFPNYSSELNVNALELDDSALYLCASSSRVGRETQYFGPGTRLLVL.

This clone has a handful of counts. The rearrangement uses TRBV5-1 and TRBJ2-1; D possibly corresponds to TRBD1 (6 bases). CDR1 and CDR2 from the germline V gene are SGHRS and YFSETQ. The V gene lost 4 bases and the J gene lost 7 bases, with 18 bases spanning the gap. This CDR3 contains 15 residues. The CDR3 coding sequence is TGCGCCAGCAGCCCCCGGGACAACTCCTTTAATGAGCAGTTCTTC. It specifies CASSPRDNSFNEQFF.

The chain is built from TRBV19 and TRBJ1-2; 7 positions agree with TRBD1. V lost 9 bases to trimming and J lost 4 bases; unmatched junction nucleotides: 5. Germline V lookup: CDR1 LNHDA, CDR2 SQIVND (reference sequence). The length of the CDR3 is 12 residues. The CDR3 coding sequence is TGTGCCAGCCAGGACAGGAGCTATGGCTACACCTTC. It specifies CASQDRSYGYTF.

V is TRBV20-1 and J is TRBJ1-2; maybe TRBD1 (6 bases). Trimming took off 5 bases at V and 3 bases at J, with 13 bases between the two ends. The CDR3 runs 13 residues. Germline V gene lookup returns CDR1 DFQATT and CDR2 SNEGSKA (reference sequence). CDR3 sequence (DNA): TGCAGTGCTCGTGGGGACACCGACTATGGCTACACCTTC. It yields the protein CSARGDTDYGYTF.

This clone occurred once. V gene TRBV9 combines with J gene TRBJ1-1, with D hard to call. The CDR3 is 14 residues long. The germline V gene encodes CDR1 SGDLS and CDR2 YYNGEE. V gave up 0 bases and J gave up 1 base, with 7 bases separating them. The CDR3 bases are TGTGCCAGCAGCGTAGTTTCCAGGAACACTGAAGCTTTCTTT. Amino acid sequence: CASSVVSRNTEAFF.

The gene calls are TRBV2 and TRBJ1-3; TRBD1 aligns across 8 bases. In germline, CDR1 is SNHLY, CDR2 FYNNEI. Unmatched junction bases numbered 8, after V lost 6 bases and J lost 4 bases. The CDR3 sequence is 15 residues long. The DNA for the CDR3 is TGTGCCAGCAGGGACGACAGGGGATCGGGAAACACCATATATTTT. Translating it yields CASRDDRGSGNTIYF.

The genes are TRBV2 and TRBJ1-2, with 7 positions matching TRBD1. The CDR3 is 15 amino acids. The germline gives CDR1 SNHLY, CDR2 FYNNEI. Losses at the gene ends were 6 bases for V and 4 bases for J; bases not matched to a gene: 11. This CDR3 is CASRFLDRAIYGYTF. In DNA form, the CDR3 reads TGTGCCAGCAGATTTTTAGACAGGGCAATCTATGGCTACACCTTC.

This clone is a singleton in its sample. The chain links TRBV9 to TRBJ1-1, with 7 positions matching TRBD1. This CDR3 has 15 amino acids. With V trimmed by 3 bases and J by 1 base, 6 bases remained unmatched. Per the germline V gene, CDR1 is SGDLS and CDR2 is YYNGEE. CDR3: CASSERRTGNTEAFF. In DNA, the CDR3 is TGTGCCAGCAGCGAAAGGCGGACAGGGAACACTGAAGCTTTCTTT.

This CDR3 reads CASSLSGQAYQPQHF. The CDR3 region has the DNA TGTGCCAGCAGTTTATCCGGACAGGCGTATCAGCCCCAGCATTTT. This chain uses TRBV27 with TRBJ1-5, with TRBD1 matching over 7 bases. The CDR3 sequence is 15 residues long. Trimming at V came to 0 bases and at J to 5 bases, leaving 4 bases not matched to a gene. Germline V gene sequence: CDR1 MNHEY, CDR2 SMNVEV (reference sequence).

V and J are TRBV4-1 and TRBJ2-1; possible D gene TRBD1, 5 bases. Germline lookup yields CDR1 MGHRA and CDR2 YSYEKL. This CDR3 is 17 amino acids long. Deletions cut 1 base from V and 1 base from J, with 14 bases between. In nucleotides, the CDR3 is TGCGCCAGCAGCCAAGCTACAGGACAACCTTCCTACAATGAGCAGTTCTTC. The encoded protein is CASSQATGQPSYNEQFF.

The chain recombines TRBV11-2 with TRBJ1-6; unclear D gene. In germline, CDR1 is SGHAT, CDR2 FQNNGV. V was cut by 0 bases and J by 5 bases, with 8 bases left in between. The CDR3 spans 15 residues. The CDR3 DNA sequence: TGTGCCAGCAGCTTAGAATGGCAGAATAATTCACCCCTCCACTTT. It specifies CASSLEWQNNSPLHF.

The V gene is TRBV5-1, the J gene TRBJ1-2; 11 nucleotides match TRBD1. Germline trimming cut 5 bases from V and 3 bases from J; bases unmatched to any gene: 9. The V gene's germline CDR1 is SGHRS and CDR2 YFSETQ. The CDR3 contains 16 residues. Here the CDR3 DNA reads TGCGCCAGCAGGACCGGGACAGGGGGTGTGGACTATGGCTACACCTTC. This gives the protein CASRTGTGGVDYGYTF.

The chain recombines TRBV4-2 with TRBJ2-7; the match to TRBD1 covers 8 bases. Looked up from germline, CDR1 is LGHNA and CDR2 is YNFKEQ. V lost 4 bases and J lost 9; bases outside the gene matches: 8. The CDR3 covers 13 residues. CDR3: CASSPGTGPGQYF. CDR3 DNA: TGTGCCAGCAGCCCCGGGACAGGTCCGGGGCAGTACTTC.

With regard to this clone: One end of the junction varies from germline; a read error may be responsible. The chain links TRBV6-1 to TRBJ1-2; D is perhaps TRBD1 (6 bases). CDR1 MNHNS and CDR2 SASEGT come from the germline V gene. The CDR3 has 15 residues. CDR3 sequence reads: CASREGGRASRGYTF. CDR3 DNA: TGTGCCAGCAGGGAAGGGGGAAGGGCTAGCCGGGGCTACACCTTC.

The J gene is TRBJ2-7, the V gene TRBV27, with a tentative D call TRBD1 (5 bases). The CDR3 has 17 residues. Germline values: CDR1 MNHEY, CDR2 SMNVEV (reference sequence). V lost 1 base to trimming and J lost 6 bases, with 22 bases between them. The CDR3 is CASSLYLSTGLGVEQYF. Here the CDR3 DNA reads TGTGCCAGCAGTTTATATCTCTCGACTGGGTTAGGGGTCGAGCAGTACTTC.

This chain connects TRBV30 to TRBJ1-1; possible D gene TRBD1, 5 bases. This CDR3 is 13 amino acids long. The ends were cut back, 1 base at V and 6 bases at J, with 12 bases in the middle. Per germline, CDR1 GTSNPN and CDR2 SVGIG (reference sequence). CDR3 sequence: CAWSAGMGPEAFF. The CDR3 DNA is TGTGCCTGGAGTGCAGGGATGGGGCCTGAAGCTTTCTTT.